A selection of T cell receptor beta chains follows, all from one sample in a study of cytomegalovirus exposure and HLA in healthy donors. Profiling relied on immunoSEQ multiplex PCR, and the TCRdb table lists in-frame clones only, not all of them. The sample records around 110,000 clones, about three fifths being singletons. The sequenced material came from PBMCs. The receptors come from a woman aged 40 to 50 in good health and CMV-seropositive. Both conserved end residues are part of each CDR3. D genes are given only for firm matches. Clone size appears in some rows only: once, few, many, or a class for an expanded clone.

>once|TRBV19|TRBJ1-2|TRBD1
TGTGCCAGTAGTGTAACAGGGGGCGCAGGCTACACCTTC
CASSVTGGAGYTF
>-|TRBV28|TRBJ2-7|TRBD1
TGTGCCAGCACGCCTCCGGACAGGGCGTACGAGCAGTACTTC
CASTPPDRAYEQYF
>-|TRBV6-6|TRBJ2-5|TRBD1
TGTGCCAGCAGTTACCCGCCGGACAGGGGAAGTGAGCAGTACTTC
CASSYPPDRGSEQYF
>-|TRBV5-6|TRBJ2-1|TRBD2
TGTGCCAGCAGTGTCCCGGGGGGGGTGGGGAATGAGCAGTTCTTC
CASSVPGGVGNEQFF
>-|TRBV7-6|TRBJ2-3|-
TGTGCCAGCAGCGTTCTGGGCGGGGGCACAGATACGCAGTATTTT
CASSVLGGGTDTQYF
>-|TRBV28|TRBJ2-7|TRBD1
TGTGCCAGCAGTTTAAAGGGGGCTGGCGAGCAGTACTTC
CASSLKGAGEQYF
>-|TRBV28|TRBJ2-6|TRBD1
TGTGCCACCACGACAGGGGCCCCTCTCTCTGGGGCCAACGTCCTGACTTTC
CATTTGAPLSGANVLTF
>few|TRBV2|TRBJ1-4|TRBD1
TGTGCCAGCAGGCCCGACAGGGTTGAGGGTGAAAAACTGTTTTTT
CASRPDRVEGEKLFF
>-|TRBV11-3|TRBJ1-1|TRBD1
TGTGCCAGCAGCTCCGCGGGACAGGGAAACACTGAAGCTTTCTTT
CASSSAGQGNTEAFF
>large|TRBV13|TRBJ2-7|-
TGTGCCAGCAGCCGAAGGGGATCTCCTAACCGGGAGCAGTACTTC
CASSRRGSPNREQYF
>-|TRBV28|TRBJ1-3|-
TGTGCCAGCGGAGACAGTAACAGTGGAAACACCATATATTTT
CASGDSNSGNTIYF
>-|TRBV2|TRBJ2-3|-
TGTGCCAGCAAGGGGGGCACAGATACGCAGTATTTT
CASKGGTDTQYF
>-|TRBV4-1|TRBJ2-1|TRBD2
TGCGCCAGCAGCCAAGCGGGGACTAGCGGGAGTGGGCAGTTCTTC
CASSQAGTSGSGQFF
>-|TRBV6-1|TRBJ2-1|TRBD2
TGTGCCAGCAGTGAAGCGGGACTAGCGGGAGGAGGCTCCTACAATGAGCAGTTCTTC
CASSEAGLAGGGSYNEQFF
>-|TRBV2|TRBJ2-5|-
TGTGCCAGCAGTCTAAAAGAGACCCAGTACTTC
CASSLKETQYF
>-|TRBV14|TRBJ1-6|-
TGTGCCAGCAGCCAAGATGCCGTCGGGGTCCCCTATAATTCACCCCTCCACTTT
CASSQDAVGVPYNSPLHF
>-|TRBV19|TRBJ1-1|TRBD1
TGTGCCAGTTTTAGTACAGGGGTATTAAAAACTGAAGCTTTCTTT
CASFSTGVLKTEAFF
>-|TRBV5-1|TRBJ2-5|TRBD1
TGCGCCAGCAGCCCGGACAGGAGTGTGGAGACCCAGTACTTC
CASSPDRSVETQYF
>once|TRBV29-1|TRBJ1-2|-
TGCAGCGTTCCGGAGGAGGGGGGGCAGTATGGCTACACCTTC
CSVPEEGGQYGYTF
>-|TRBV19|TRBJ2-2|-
TGTGCCACCGCCTTGGGGAGTGACACCGGGGAGCTGTTTTTT
CATALGSDTGELFF
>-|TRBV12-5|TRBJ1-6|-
TGTGCTAGTGGTTTGGTACTAGGGACCGGGACTGATTCACCCCTCCACTTT
CASGLVLGTGTDSPLHF
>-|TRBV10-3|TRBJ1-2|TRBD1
TGTGCCATCAGTGAATTGAGAGGACAGGGGGAAAACTATGGCTACACCTTC
CAISELRGQGENYGYTF
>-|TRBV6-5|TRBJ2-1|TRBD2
TGTGCCAGCAGTTTAGCGGGAGGGCGTAATGAGCAGTTCTTC
CASSLAGGRNEQFF
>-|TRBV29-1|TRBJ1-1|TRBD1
TGCAGCGTTGTCCTGGCCACGGGACAGACCTACATGAACACTGAAGCTTTCTTT
CSVVLATGQTYMNTEAFF
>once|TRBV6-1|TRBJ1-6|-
TGTGCCAGCAGCGATAATTCACCCCTCCACTTT
CASSDNSPLHF
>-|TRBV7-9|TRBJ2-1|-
TGTGCCAGCAGCTTAGGAACACCGTACAATGAGCAGTTCTTC
CASSLGTPYNEQFF
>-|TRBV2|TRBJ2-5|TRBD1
TGTGCCAGCAGTCAGGGACAGGGGGGCCTGGGGGAGACCCAGTACTTC
CASSQGQGGLGETQYF
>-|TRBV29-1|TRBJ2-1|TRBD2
TGCAGCGTTGAGCGGGGGGCCACCTACAATGAGCAGTTCTTC
CSVERGATYNEQFF
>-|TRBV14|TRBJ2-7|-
TGTGCCAGCAGCCAAGAAGGAGGCGACGAGCAGTACTTC
CASSQEGGDEQYF
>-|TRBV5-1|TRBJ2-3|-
TGCGCCAGCAGCTTGGACGGGAGTGTCGATACGCAGTATTTT
CASSLDGSVDTQYF
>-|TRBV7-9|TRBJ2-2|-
TGTGCCAGCAGCCAGACAGCAGCGAACACCGGGGAGCTGTTTTTT
CASSQTAANTGELFF
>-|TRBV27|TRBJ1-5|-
TGTGCCAGCGCCGCGGGGGGGCGAGACAATCAGCCCCAGCATTTT
CASAAGGRDNQPQHF
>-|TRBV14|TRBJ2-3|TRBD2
TGTGCCAGCAGCCAGCCTAGCGGGAGGGATAGCACAGATACGCAGTATTTT
CASSQPSGRDSTDTQYF
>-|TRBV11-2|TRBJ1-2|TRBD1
TGTGCCAGCAGCTGGGACAGGGGGCGCGGCTATGGCTACCCCTTC
CASSWDRGRGYGYPF
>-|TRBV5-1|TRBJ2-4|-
TGCGCCAGCAGCTTAGGAGGTAGTAGTTACATTCAGTACTTC
CASSLGGSSYIQYF
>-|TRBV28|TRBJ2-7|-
TGTGCCAGCAGTGGCTGGGGAGGATACGAGCAGTACTTC
CASSGWGGYEQYF
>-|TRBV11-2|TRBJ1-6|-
TGTGCCAGCAGCCCCCAAGGGGAATCACCCCTCCACTTT
CASSPQGESPLHF
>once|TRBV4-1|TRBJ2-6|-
TGCGCCAGCAGCCAAGGCCTAAGGGGGACGGGGGCCAACGTCCTGACTTTC
CASSQGLRGTGANVLTF
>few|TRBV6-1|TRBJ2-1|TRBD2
TGTGCCAGCAGTGCCTCTAGCGGGGGGGCGGGTGAGCAGTTCTTC
CASSASSGGAGEQFF
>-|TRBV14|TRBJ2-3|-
TGTGCCAGCAGCCACCAGGTCCTCTCAGATACGCAGTATTTT
CASSHQVLSDTQYF
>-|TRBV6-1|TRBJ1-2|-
TGTGCCAGCAGTGAAATGGGCAGGGCGGCCCACTTC
CASSEMGRAAHF
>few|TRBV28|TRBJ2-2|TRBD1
TGTGCCAGCAGGACAGGGGGCTCCGGGGAGCTGTTTTTT
CASRTGGSGELFF
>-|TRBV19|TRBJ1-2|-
TGTGCCAGTAGTATAGGAGGAGCAGGGGATGGCTACACCTTC
CASSIGGAGDGYTF
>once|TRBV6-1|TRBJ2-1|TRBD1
TGTGCCAGCAGTGAAGTGGGACAGTCCTACAATGAGCAGTTCTTC
CASSEVGQSYNEQFF
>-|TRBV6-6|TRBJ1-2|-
TGTGCCAGCAGTCCCTTAAGTCAGAACTATGGCTACCCCTTC
CASSPLSQNYGYPF
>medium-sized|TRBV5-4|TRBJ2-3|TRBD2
TGTGCCAGCAGCTGGGGGTCGAGCGGGGGCAAAGATACGCAGTATTTT
CASSWGSSGGKDTQYF
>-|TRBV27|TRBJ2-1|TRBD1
TGTGCCAGCAGTTTATCCGGGACAGGTAGGAACAATGAGCAGTTCTTC
CASSLSGTGRNNEQFF
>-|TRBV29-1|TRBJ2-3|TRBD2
TGCAGCGTTGATGGTGGAAAAGCGGGGTCCACAGATACGCAGTATTTT
CSVDGGKAGSTDTQYF
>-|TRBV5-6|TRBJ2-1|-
TGTGCCAGCAGCTTGGACGGTGAGCAGTTCTTC
CASSLDGEQFF
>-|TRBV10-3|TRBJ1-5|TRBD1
TGTGCCATCAGGCCTGGAGGGACAGATAGCAATCAGCCCCAGCATTTT
CAIRPGGTDSNQPQHF
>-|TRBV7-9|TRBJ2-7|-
TGTGCCAGCAGCCCCCGGGACACCTCCTACGAGCAGTACTTC
CASSPRDTSYEQYF
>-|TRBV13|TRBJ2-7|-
TGTGCCAGCAGCCGCAGGTCGTACGAGCAGTACTTC
CASSRRSYEQYF
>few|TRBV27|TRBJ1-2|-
TGTGCCAGCAGTTCCCGCGGCCTGGATGGCTACACCTTC
CASSSRGLDGYTF
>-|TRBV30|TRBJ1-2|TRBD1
TGTGCCTGGACGACAGGGGGCTATGGCTACACCTTC
CAWTTGGYGYTF
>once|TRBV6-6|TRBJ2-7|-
TGTGCCAGCCGACTCCCGGAGAGGGAGCAGTACTTC
CASRLPEREQYF
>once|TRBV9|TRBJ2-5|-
TGTGCCAGCAGCTCCCTAGGGCGGGCGGAGACCCAGTACTTC
CASSSLGRAETQYF
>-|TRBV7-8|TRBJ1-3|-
TGTGCCAGCAGCTTAGCAGCGACAGCGGGAAACACCATATATTTT
CASSLAATAGNTIYF